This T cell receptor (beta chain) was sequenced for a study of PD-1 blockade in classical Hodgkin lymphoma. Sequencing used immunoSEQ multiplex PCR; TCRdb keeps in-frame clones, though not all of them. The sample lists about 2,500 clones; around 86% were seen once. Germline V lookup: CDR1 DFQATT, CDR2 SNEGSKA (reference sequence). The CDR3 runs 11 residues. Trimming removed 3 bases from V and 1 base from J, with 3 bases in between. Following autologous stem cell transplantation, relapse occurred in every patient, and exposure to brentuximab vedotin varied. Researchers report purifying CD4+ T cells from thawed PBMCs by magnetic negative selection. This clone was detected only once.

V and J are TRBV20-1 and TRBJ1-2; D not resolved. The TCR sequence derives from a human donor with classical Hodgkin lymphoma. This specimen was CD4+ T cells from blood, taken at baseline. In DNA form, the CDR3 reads TGCAGTGCTAGTAATAACTATGGCTACACCTTC. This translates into CSASNNYGYTF.